Following are 24 T cell receptor beta chains from one sample sequenced in a study of identical twins. TCRdb itself ran the 5' RACE reads through MiXCR, one entry per CDR3 protein. The repertoire includes about 250,000 distinct CDR3 sequences, around 8% of them detected once, and around 3% sits in the top ten. The sample was also reused in another study, on yellow fever vaccine responses in identical twins.

The sequenced sample consisted of CD8+ T cells sorted from blood. The origin of the receptors is a woman aged 18 to 35 in good health.

The chain employs TRBV11-1 and TRBJ2-2, with 9 bases matching TRBD2. Per the germline V gene, CDR1 is SGHAT and CDR2 is FQDESV (reference sequence). Trimming cost V 3 bases and J 0 bases; bases outside gene matches: 11. The CDR3 loop spans 19 amino acids. CDR3 nucleotide sequence: TGTGCCAGCAGCTTCTTTGCTGGCGGGAGGGCCCCGAACACCGGGGAGCTGTTTTTT. Translation: CASSFFAGGRAPNTGELFF. The full variable domain, its missing parts supplied by reference TRBV11-1 and TRBJ2-2, is EAEVAQSPRYKITEKSQAVAFWCDPISGHATLYWYRQILGQGPELLVQFQDESVVDDSQLPKDRFSAERLKGVDSTLKIQPAELGDSAMYLCASSFFAGGRAPNTGELFFGEGSRLTVL.

This clonotype appeared many times. V is TRBV27 and J is TRBJ2-3, with 7 bases aligning to TRBD1. The V gene end was trimmed by 4 bases and the J gene end by 7 bases; junction bases not matched to a gene: 11. Germline CDR1 reads MNHEY; CDR2 reads SMNVEV (reference sequence). The length of the CDR3 is 15 residues. Here the CDR3 DNA reads TGTGCCAGCAGTTCGTCCGAGACAGGGTTGAATACGCAGTATTTT. Translating it yields CASSSSETGLNTQYF.

This clonotype was seen ten or more times. This chain connects TRBV27 to TRBJ2-7; TRBD2 aligns across 8 bases. Germline values: CDR1 MNHEY, CDR2 SMNVEV (reference sequence). With 6 bases clipped from V and 2 bases from J, the junction kept 3 bases outside the gene matches. This CDR3 has 13 residues. The CDR3 DNA reads as TGTGCCAGCAGGCGGCGGGAGGCCTACGAGCAGTACTTC. Translated, it gives CASRRREAYEQYF.

This clonotype has a handful of counts. This sequence joins TRBV4-3 and TRBJ2-1, with TRBD1 matching 7 bases. This CDR3 has 15 residues. Germline V gene data show CDR1 as LGHNA and CDR2 as YSLEER. V shed 3 bases and J 0 bases; nucleotides not matched to a gene: 2. The CDR3 reads CASSQGQTSYNEQFF. Written as DNA, the CDR3 is TGCGCCAGCAGCCAGGGACAGACCTCCTACAATGAGCAGTTCTTC.

The chain employs TRBV20-1 and TRBJ2-1; perhaps TRBD2 as D (5 bases). The CDR3 loop spans 18 amino acids. Germline lookup yields CDR1 DFQATT and CDR2 SNEGSKA (reference sequence). Trimming pared 5 bases from V and 6 bases from J, leaving 29 bases between. CDR3 bases: TGCAGTGCTTCAAGCCTCCACTCAGACTATATACCCCCCAATGAGCAGTTCTTC. Its translation: CSASSLHSDYIPPNEQFF.

This clonotype has more than one count but fewer than ten. The genes are TRBV27 and TRBJ2-7, with D maybe TRBD1 (6 bases). The germline V and J ends were trimmed by 4 bases and 2 bases, with 15 bases remaining between them. The germline V gene encodes CDR1 MNHEY and CDR2 SMNVEV (reference sequence). This CDR3 is built from 15 residues. CDR3 loop: CASSSRLGQTYEQYF. Here the CDR3 DNA reads TGTGCCAGCAGTTCTCGTCTGGGACAAACCTACGAGCAGTACTTC.

This clonotype was detected ten times or more. The chain joins TRBV4-3 to TRBJ2-1; 9 nucleotides line up with TRBD2. V lost 0 bases and J lost 0; bases outside the gene matches: 3. CDR3 length equals 17 residues. Per the germline V gene, CDR1 is LGHNA and CDR2 is YSLEER. This chain's CDR3 is CASSQEASGVSYNEQFF. In DNA form, the CDR3 reads TGCGCCAGCAGCCAAGAGGCTAGCGGGGTCTCCTACAATGAGCAGTTCTTC.

This clonotype has only a few counts. The genes are TRBV11-1 and TRBJ2-6, with TRBD1 identical over 7 bases. CDR1 is SGHAT and CDR2 is FQDESV in the germline V gene (reference sequence). This CDR3 comprises 18 residues. V lost 0 bases and J lost 2; bases outside the gene matches: 7. CDR3 in amino acids: CASSLAGEQGTGANVLTF. In DNA form, the CDR3 reads TGTGCCAGCAGCTTAGCGGGGGAACAGGGGACTGGGGCCAACGTCCTGACTTTC.

At least ten counts were recorded for this clonotype. The rearrangement joins TRBV25-1 to TRBJ2-7, with 10 bases lining up with TRBD1. CDR1 is MGHDK, CDR2 SYGVNS, per germline. The J segment lost 5 bases and the V segment lost 1 base, leaving 2 bases of the junction unmatched. This CDR3 contains 14 residues. The CDR3 region has the DNA TGTGCCAGCAGTGAATCGGGGACAGGGGACGAGCAGTACTTC. This sequence encodes CASSESGTGDEQYF.

In its sample, this clonotype was seen a few times. This sequence joins TRBV5-1 and TRBJ2-2; 9 positions agree with TRBD2. V gave up 6 bases and J gave up 6 bases; unmatched junction bases: 9. CDR3 length: 15 residues. From germline, CDR1 is SGHRS and CDR2 YFSETQ. Here the CDR3 DNA reads TGCGCCAGCACCCCGGGACTAGCTGTCCCCGGGGAGCTGTTTTTT. It encodes CASTPGLAVPGELFF.

The sample holds many counts of this clonotype. The chain combines TRBV12-3 or TRBV12-4 with TRBJ2-3, with 8 bases aligning to TRBD2. The ends lost 9 bases at V and 12 bases at J; junction bases unmatched: 11. CDR3 length equals 12 residues. CDR3 protein: CARTAQRECQYF. The CDR3, as DNA: TGTGCCAGGACGGCTCAGCGGGAGTGTCAGTATTTT.

The chain recombines TRBV7-2 with TRBJ2-7; no reliable D call. Germline V gene sequence: CDR1 SGHTA, CDR2 FQGNSA. The CDR3 covers 13 residues. The ends were cut back, 4 bases at V and 0 bases at J, with 7 bases in the middle. CDR3 bases: TGTGCCAGCAGCTCCCTCACCTCCTACGAGCAGTACTTC. Encoded protein: CASSSLTSYEQYF.

This clonotype was detected many times. The CDR3 loop reads CASSHGTGTSYEQYF. In DNA form, the CDR3 reads TGCGCCAGCAGCCACGGGACAGGGACCTCCTACGAGCAGTACTTC. The chain uses TRBV4-1 and TRBJ2-7; 9 bases map to TRBD1. The germline V gene encodes CDR1 MGHRA and CDR2 YSYEKL. Germline trimming cut 3 bases from V and 0 bases from J; bases unmatched to any gene: 3. The CDR3 spans 15 residues.

Ten or more counts support this clonotype. The V call is TRBV4-1, the J call TRBJ2-5; D not certain. The CDR3 has 15 residues. The V end was cut by 0 bases, the J end by 5 bases, with 13 bases between. The germline CDR1 and CDR2 sequences are MGHRA and YSYEKL. The CDR3 nucleotides read TGCGCCAGCAGCCAAGATACGGCAGCCGAGGAGACCCAGTACTTC. It translates to CASSQDTAAEETQYF.

This sequence joins TRBV27 and TRBJ2-7, with D possibly being TRBD2 (6 bases). There are 14 residues in the CDR3. Germline assignment: CDR1 MNHEY and CDR2 SMNVEV (reference sequence). The V end lost 3 bases, the J end lost 2 bases, and 11 bases lay between the germline ends. CDR3 DNA sequence: TGTGCCAGCAGTTTGGGGGGTCCGCCCTACGAGCAGTACTTC. It is translated as CASSLGGPPYEQYF.

This clonotype was picked up a small number of times. The CDR3 nucleotides are TGCAGTGCTAAAGGGACAGGGGGCGACTCCCGCAATGTTAACTATGGCTACACCTTC. It is translated as CSAKGTGGDSRNVNYGYTF. The gene calls are TRBV20-1 and TRBJ1-2, with 12 bases lining up with TRBD1. The germline CDR1 and CDR2 sequences are DFQATT and SNEGSKA (reference sequence). V lost 4 bases and J lost 1; bases outside the gene matches: 16. The CDR3 totals 19 residues.

The V call is TRBV5-6, the J call TRBJ2-3; 7 bases match TRBD1. With 0 bases clipped from V and 13 bases from J, the junction kept 11 bases outside the gene matches. This CDR3 is built from 14 residues. Germline V CDR1 and CDR2: SGHDT, YYEEEE. The CDR3 DNA is TGTGCCAGCAGCTTGGTACCCTACGGGACAGACGAGTATTTT. Its translation: CASSLVPYGTDEYF.

This chain joins TRBV4-3 and TRBJ2-5; the D gene is possibly TRBD1 (6 bases). The CDR3 totals 17 residues. Per germline, CDR1 LGHNA and CDR2 YSLEER. The V and J ends lost 0 bases and 7 bases respectively, with 21 bases between them. The CDR3 loop reads CASSQERSTGPFGTQYF. CDR3 coding DNA: TGCGCCAGCAGCCAAGAGCGGTCGACAGGTCCCTTTGGGACCCAGTACTTC.

This clonotype came up many times. The rearrangement links TRBV14 to TRBJ2-7, with D perhaps TRBD1 (5 bases). Germline V gene data show CDR1 as SGHDN and CDR2 as FVKESK. Between the trimmed V and J ends, which lost 6 bases and 2 bases, there was a span of 14 bases. The CDR3 has 14 amino acids. CDR3 loop: CASSSPGRPYEQYF. CDR3 DNA: TGTGCCAGCAGTTCGCCAGGGCGACCCTACGAGCAGTACTTC.

V and J are TRBV4-2 and TRBJ1-4; D is unclear. From germline, CDR1 is LGHNA and CDR2 YNFKEQ. V was shortened by 0 bases and J by 0 bases, with 8 bases between the two germline ends. The CDR3 contains 16 residues. This CDR3 reads CASSQDRGATNEKLFF. As DNA, the CDR3 is TGTGCCAGCAGCCAAGATCGGGGAGCAACTAATGAAAAACTGTTTTTT.

The chain couples TRBV7-6 to TRBJ2-3; D is unclear. The germline V gene has CDR1 SGHVS and CDR2 FNYEAQ. V was cut by 1 base and J by 3 bases, with 5 bases left in between. The CDR3 has 13 amino acids. CDR3 sequence: CASSLELTDTQYF. Here the CDR3 DNA reads TGTGCCAGCAGCTTAGAACTAACAGATACGCAGTATTTT.

This clonotype showed up just a few times. The chain is built from TRBV28 and TRBJ1-5; 8 bases are shared with TRBD1. The CDR3 extends over 15 amino acids. V was clipped by 5 bases and J by 1 base; unmatched bases: 4. Germline assignment: CDR1 MDHEN and CDR2 SYDVKM. CDR3 in DNA: TGTGCCAGCAGTCACCAGGGGGCGAGCAATCAGCCCCAGCATTTT. Amino acids: CASSHQGASNQPQHF.

This clonotype was detected ten times or more. One junction end does not reproduce the germline sequence, and a read error may be involved. J is TRBJ2-3 and V is TRBV5-6; 9 bases fit TRBD2. The CDR3 contains 14 residues. The V gene's germline CDR1 is SGHDT and CDR2 YYEEEE. The CDR3 sequence: CASSLAGEADTQYF. In nucleotides, the CDR3 is TGCGCCAGCAGCTTAGCGGGAGAAGCAGATACGCAGTATTTT. The whole variable domain, filled in from reference TRBV5-6 and TRBJ2-3, reads DAGVTQSPTHLIKTRGQQVTLRCSPKSGHDTVSWYQQALGQGPQFIFQYYEEEERQRGNFPDRFSGHQFPNYSSELNVNALLLGDSALYLCASSLAGEADTQYFGPGTRLTVL.

J is TRBJ1-4 and V is TRBV20-1, with 10 bases fitting TRBD1. This CDR3 contains 13 residues. The trim removed 4 bases at V and 8 bases at J, leaving 4 bases unmatched. Germline V gene lookup returns CDR1 DFQATT and CDR2 SNEGSKA (reference sequence). In DNA form, the CDR3 reads TGCAGTGCTAAGACAGGGGGCCGAGAAAAACTGTTTTTT. Amino acid sequence: CSAKTGGREKLFF.